The present T cell receptor (beta chain) was sequenced within a study of T cell changes during pregnancy in multiple sclerosis (dated by TCRdb to about 2019). General notes on the study: Changes in the T cell repertoire over the course of pregnancy were examined in this study in women with multiple sclerosis.

A word on this clone: Its binding antigen is unknown. Base quality data are lacking; no much larger clone is found one base away.

Library generation was performed with the immunoSEQ multiplex PCR assay. Sourced from immuneACCESS, this table was stored by TCRdb with only in-frame sequences that have V and J called. A share of the clones is absent; for the studies checked, an unresolved V gene accounts for under half, and the remainder has no known explanation. In all, the sample holds fewer than 40,000 clones, and roughly nine tenths of those were seen once. The biggest ten clones account for under 0.5% of the sample. From its cysteine to its phenylalanine, the CDR3 spans 15 amino acids. The CDR3 DNA has 45 bases and is translated from base 1. The germline V gene gives CDR1 as SGHAT and CDR2 as FQNNGV. V lost 0 bases and J lost 5 bases, and the count of bases not matched to a germline gene is 5.

This chain is built from TRBV11-2 and TRBJ2-3; 7 junctional bases match TRBD2. The TCR was taken from a female donor with multiple sclerosis, enrolled in a pregnancy study. The input for sequencing was CD4+ T cells from peripheral blood mononuclear cells, taken in the second trimester of pregnancy. The CDR3 region reads CASSLERGGKDTQYF. The base sequence is TGTGCCAGCAGCTTAGAAAGGGGAGGGAAAGATACGCAGTATTTT.